The sequence of this T cell receptor beta chain was determined in a study of vaccination effects on CD4 cells after COVID-19. Study background: Late post-vaccine samples came at days +241, +227 and +161 respectively. Sampling occurred a median 72 days post second dose, range 14 to 241.

Of note for this clone: Its antigen is unknown.

Study results and limitations: Clones from infection and from vaccination both contracted markedly late after vaccination.

Germline loops: CDR1 SNHLY, CDR2 FYNNEI. V was trimmed by 8 bases and J by 9 bases, leaving 17 bases between them. The CDR3 totals 13 residues. Repertoires were generated with immunoSEQ multiplex PCR, while TCRdb's copy carries only in-frame clones and drops some. The sample has 15,000 or so clones; 76% are singletons. Antigen-specific CD4+ T cells were expanded with viral peptide pools in the ViraFEST assay before sequencing. Having been cultured for around ten days, the cells underwent CD4+ T cell isolation. This person caught SARS-CoV-2 sometime from March to December 2020, and PCR testing confirmed the infection. Each person got two doses of an mRNA SARS-CoV-2 vaccine, BNT162b2 or mRNA-1273.

This chain links TRBV2 with TRBJ2-1; D is tentatively TRBD1 or TRBD2 (5 bases each). Sample: CD4+ T cells from PBMCs cultured with SARS-CoV-2 spike peptides, taken after COVID-19 vaccination. This sequence originates from a human donor who had a prior SARS-CoV-2 infection. The CDR3 region is CASRSDWGFEQFF. The CDR3 DNA reads TGTGCCAGCCGATCCGATTGGGGGTTTGAGCAGTTCTTC.